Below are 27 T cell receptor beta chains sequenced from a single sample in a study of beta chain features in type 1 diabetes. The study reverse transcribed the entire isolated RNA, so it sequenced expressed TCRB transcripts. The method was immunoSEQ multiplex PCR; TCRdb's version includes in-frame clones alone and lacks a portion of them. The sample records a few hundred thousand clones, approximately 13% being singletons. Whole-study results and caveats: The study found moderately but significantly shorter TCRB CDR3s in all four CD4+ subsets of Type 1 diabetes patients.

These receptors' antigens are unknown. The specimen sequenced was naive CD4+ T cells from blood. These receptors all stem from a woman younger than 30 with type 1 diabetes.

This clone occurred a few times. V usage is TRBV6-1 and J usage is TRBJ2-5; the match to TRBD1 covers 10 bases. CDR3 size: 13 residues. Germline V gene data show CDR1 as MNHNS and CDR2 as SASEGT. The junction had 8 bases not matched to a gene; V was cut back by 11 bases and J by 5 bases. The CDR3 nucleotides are TGTGCCGTGGACAGGGGGTTGAGTGAGACCCAGTACTTC. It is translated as CAVDRGLSETQYF.

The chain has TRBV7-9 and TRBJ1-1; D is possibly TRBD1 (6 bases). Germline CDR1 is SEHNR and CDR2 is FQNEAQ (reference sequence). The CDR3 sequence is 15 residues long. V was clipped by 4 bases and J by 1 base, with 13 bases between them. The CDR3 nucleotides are TGTGCCAGCAGCTACCCAGGGGCTAAGAACACTGAAGCTTTCTTT. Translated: CASSYPGAKNTEAFF.

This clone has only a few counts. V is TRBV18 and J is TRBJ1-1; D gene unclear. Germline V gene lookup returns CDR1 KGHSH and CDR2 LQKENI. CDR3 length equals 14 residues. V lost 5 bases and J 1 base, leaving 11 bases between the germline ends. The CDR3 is CASSDTGRNTEAFF. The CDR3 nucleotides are TGTGCCAGCTCAGATACCGGGAGGAACACTGAAGCTTTCTTT.

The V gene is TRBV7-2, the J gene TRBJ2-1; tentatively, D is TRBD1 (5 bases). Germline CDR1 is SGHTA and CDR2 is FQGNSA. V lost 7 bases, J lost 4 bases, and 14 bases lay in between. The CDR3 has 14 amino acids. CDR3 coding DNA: TGTGCCAGCAATGGGGCGGTCGGGTACAATGAGCAGTTCTTC. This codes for CASNGAVGYNEQFF.

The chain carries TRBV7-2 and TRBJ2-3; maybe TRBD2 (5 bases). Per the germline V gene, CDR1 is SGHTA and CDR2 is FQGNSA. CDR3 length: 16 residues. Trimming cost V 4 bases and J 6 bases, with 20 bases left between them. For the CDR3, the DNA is TGTGCCAGCAGCTACAGAGCGGAGCTAGTACGGGATACGCAGTATTTT. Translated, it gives CASSYRAELVRDTQYF. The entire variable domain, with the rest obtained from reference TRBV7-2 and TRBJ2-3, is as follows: GAGVSQSPSNKVTEKGKDVELRCDPISGHTALYWYRQSLGQGLEFLIYFQGNSAPDKSGLPSDRFSAERTGGSVSTLTIQRTQQEDSAVYLCASSYRAELVRDTQYFGPGTRLTVL.

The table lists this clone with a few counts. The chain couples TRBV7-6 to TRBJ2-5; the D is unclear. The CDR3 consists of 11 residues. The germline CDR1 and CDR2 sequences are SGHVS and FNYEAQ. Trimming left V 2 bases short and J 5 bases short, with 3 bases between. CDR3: CASSLLETQYF. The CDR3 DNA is TGTGCCAGCAGCTTACTTGAGACCCAGTACTTC.

CDR3 sequence reads: CASSFGDRRSNYGYTF. DNA for the CDR3: TGTGCCAGCAGTTTTGGCGACAGGCGATCTAACTATGGCTACACCTTC. V gene TRBV27 combines with J gene TRBJ1-2, with a weak D call TRBD1 (6 bases). The CDR3 length is 16 residues. The germline gives CDR1 MNHEY, CDR2 SMNVEV (reference sequence). The germline V and J ends were trimmed by 3 bases and 0 bases, with 14 bases remaining between them.

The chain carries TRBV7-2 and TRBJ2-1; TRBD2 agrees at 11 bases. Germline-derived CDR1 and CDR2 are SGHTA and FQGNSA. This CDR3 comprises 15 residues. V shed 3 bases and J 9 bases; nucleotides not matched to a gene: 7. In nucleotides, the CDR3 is TGTGCCAGCAGCTTGAGACTAGCGGGATTGACTGAGCAGTTCTTC. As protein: CASSLRLAGLTEQFF.

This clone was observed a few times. In nucleotides, the CDR3 is TGCAGCGTGAGACGGACTAGCGGGCCCCAAGAGACCCAGTACTTC. Its protein is CSVRRTSGPQETQYF. The V gene is TRBV29-1, the J gene TRBJ2-5; 11 nucleotides agree with TRBD2. Trimming cost V 6 bases and J 1 base; bases outside gene matches: 7. CDR1 is SQVTM and CDR2 is ANQGSEA in the germline V gene. This CDR3 has 15 residues.

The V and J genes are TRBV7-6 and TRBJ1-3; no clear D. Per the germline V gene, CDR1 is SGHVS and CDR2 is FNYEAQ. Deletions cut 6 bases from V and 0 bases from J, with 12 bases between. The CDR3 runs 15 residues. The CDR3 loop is CASSSRANSGNTIYF. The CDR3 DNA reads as TGTGCCAGCAGTTCGAGGGCCAACTCTGGAAACACCATATATTTT.

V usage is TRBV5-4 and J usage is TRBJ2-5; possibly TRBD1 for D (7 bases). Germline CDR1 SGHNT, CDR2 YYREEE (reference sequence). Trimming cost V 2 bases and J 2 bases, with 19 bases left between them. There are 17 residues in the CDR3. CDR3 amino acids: CASSLRRGHVGQETQYF. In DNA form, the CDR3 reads TGTGCCAGCAGCTTAAGGAGGGGGCATGTAGGGCAAGAGACCCAGTACTTC. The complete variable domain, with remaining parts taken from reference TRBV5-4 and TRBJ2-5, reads ETGVTQSPTHLIKTRGQQVTLRCSSQSGHNTVSWYQQALGQGPQFIFQYYREEENGRGNFPPRFSGLQFPNYSSELNVNALELDDSALYLCASSLRRGHVGQETQYFGPGTRLLVL.

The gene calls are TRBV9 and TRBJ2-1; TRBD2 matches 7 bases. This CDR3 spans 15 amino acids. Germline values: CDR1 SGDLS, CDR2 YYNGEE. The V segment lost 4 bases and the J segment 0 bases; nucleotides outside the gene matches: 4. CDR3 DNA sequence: TGTGCCAGCAGCCCTAGCGGTCGCTCCTACAATGAGCAGTTCTTC. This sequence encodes CASSPSGRSYNEQFF.

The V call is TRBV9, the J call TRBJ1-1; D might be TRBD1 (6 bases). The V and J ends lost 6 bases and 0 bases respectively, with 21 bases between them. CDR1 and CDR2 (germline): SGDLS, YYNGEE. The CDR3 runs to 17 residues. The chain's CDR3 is CASTKIDRPGMNTEAFF. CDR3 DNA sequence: TGTGCCAGCACCAAAATTGACAGGCCCGGGATGAACACTGAAGCTTTCTTT.

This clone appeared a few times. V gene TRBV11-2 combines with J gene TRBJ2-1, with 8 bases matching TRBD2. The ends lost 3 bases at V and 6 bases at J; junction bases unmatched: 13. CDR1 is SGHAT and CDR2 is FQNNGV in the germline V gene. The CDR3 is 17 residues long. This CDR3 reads CASSLGLWGLEVNEQFF. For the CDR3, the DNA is TGTGCCAGCAGCTTGGGATTATGGGGACTAGAAGTCAATGAGCAGTTCTTC.

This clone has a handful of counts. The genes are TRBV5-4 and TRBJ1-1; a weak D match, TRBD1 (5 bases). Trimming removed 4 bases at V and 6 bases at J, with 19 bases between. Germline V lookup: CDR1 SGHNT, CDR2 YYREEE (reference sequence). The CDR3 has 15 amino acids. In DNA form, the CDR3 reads TGTGCCAGCAGCCTGACAGAGACCCCCGCCGCTGAAGCTTTCTTT. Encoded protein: CASSLTETPAAEAFF. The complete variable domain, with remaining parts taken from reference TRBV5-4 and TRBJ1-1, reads ETGVTQSPTHLIKTRGQQVTLRCSSQSGHNTVSWYQQALGQGPQFIFQYYREEENGRGNFPPRFSGLQFPNYSSELNVNALELDDSALYLCASSLTETPAAEAFFGQGTRLTVV.

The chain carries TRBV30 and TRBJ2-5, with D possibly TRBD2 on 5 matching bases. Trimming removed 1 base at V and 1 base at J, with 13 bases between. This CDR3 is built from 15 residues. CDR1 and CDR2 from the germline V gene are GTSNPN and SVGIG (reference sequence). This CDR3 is CAWSGLAGPQETQYF. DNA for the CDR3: TGTGCCTGGAGTGGGCTAGCAGGTCCCCAAGAGACCCAGTACTTC.

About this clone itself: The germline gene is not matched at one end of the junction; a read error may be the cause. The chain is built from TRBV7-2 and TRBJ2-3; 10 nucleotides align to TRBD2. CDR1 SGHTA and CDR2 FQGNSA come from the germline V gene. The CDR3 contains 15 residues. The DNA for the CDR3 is TGTGCCAGCAGCCTAGCGGGAGAGGGCACAGATACGCAGTATTTT. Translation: CASSLAGEGTDTQYF.

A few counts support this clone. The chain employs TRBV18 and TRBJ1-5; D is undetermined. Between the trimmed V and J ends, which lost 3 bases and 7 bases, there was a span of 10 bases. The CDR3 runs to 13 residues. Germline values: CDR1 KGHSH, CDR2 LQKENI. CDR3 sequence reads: CASSPGMDQPQHF. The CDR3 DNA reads TGTGCCAGCTCACCCGGGATGGACCAGCCCCAGCATTTT.

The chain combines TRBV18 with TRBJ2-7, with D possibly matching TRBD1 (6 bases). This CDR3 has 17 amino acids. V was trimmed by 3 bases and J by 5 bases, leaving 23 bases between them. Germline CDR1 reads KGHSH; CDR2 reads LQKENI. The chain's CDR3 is CASSPLLPGQRKDEQYF. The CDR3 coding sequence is TGTGCCAGCTCACCGCTATTACCGGGACAACGTAAGGACGAGCAGTACTTC.

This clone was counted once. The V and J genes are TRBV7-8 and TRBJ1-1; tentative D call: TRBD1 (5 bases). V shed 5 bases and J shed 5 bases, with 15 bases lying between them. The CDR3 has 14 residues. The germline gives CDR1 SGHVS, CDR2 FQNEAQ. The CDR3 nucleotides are TGTGCCAGCAGCGGGACCGGGGGTGGGACTGAAGCTTTCTTT. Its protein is CASSGTGGGTEAFF.

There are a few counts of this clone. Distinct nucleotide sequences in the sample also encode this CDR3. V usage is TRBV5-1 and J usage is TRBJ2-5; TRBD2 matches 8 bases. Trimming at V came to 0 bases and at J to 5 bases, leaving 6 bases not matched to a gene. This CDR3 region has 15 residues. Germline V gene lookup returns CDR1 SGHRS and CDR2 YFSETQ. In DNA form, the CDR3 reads TGCGCCAGCAGCTTGGGGCTAGCGGGTGAGGAGACCCAGTACTTC. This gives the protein CASSLGLAGEETQYF.

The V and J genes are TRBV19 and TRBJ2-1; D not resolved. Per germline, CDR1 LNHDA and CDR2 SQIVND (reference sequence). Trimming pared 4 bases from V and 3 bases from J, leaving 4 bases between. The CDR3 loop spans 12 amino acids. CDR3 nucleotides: TGTGCCAGTAGTACTAGCTACAATGAGCAGTTCTTC. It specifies CASSTSYNEQFF. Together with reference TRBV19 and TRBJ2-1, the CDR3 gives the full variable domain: DGGITQSPKYLFRKEGQNVTLSCEQNLNHDAMYWYRQDPGQGLRLIYYSQIVNDFQKGDIAEGYSVSREKKESFPLTVTSAQKNPTAFYLCASSTSYNEQFFGPGTRLTVL.

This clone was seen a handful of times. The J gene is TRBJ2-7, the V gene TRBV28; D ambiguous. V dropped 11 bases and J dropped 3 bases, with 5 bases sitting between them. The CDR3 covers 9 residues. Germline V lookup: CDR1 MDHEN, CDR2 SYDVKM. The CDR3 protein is CAGLYEQYV. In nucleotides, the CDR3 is TGTGCCGGGCTCTACGAGCAGTACGTC.

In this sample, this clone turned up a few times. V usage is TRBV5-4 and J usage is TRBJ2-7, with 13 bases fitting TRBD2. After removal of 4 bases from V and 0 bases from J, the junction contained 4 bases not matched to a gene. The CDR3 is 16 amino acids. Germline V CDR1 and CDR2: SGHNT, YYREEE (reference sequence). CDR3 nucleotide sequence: TGTGCCAGCAGCCGACTAGCGGGAGGCCGCTCCTACGAGCAGTACTTC. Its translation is CASSRLAGGRSYEQYF.

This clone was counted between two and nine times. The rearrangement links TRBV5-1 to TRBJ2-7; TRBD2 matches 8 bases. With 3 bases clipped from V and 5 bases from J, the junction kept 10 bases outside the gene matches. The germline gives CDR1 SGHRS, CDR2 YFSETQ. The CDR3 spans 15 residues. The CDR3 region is CASSYLAGLSNEQYF. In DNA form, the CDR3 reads TGCGCCAGCAGCTACTTAGCGGGATTGAGCAACGAGCAGTACTTC.

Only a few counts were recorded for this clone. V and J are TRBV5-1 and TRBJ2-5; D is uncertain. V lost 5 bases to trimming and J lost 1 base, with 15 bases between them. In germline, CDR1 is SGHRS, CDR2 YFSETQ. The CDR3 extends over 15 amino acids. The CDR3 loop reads CASRIEVASQETQYF. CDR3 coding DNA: TGCGCCAGCAGAATAGAAGTAGCCTCCCAAGAGACCCAGTACTTC.

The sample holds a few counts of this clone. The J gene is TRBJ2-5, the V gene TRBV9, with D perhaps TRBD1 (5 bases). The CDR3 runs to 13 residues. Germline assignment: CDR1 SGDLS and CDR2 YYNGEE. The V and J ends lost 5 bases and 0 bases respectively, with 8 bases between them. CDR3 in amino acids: CASSRGNQETQYF. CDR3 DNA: TGTGCCAGCAGTAGGGGCAACCAAGAGACCCAGTACTTC. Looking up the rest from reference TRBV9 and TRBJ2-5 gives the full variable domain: DSGVTQTPKHLITATGQRVTLRCSPRSGDLSVYWYQQSLDQGLQFLIQYYNGEERAKGNILERFSAQQFPDLHSELNLSSLELGDSALYFCASSRGNQETQYFGPGTRLLVL.